Following are 16 T cell receptor beta chains from one sample sequenced in a study of vaccination and CD4 T cells after COVID-19. The treatment is: roughly 10-day PBMC culture with coronavirus spike peptide pools or control peptides (ViraFEST assay). No antigen is known for these receptors. The Oncomine TCR Beta short-read assay was applied to DNA of cultured CD4+ T cells. TCRdb analysed the PCR reads with MiXCR anew, one entry per CDR3 protein. The sample shows over 1,500 distinct CDR3 sequences, approximately 70% of them seen only once. The material was CD4+ T cells from blood, cultured in vitro, obtained after SARS-CoV-2 vaccination. All receptors come from a human donor who had recovered from COVID-19.

The rearrangement links TRBV6-2 or TRBV6-3 to TRBJ1-5; no clear D gene. Trimming removed 4 bases from V and 7 bases from J, with 11 bases in between. Germline CDR1 MNHEY, CDR2 SVGEGT. The CDR3 has 13 residues. The CDR3 coding sequence is TGTGCCAGCAGTTGGAGGGTGGGCCAGCCCCAGCATTTT. Amino acid sequence: CASSWRVGQPQHF.

The V call is TRBV21-1, the J call TRBJ1-6; TRBD1, the table's D call, was not compared with the DNA. TRBV21-1 is reported as a pseudogene. This CDR3 has 14 amino acids. The CDR3 protein is CASPGGQGGSPLHF. The DNA for the CDR3 is TGTGCCAGCCCGGGGGGGCAGGGGGGATCACCCCTCCACTTT.

In its sample, this clonotype is large (0.1 to 1%). This chain links TRBV19 with TRBJ2-7; 14 nucleotides match TRBD2. CDR3 length: 15 amino acids. Unmatched junction bases numbered 4, after V lost 0 bases and J lost 9 bases. Germline CDR1 and CDR2: LNHDA and SQIVND (reference sequence). In DNA form, the CDR3 reads TGTGCCAGTAGTATAGATGGGACTAGCGGGAGAGTGCAGTACTTC. Amino acid sequence: CASSIDGTSGRVQYF.

The CDR3 loop reads CASSPGRTPPQPQHF. CDR3 nucleotide sequence: TGTGCCAGCAGCCCGGGACGAACCCCCCCACAGCCCCAGCATTTT. This chain joins TRBV27 and TRBJ1-5; a weak D match, TRBD1 (5 bases). The CDR3 loop spans 15 amino acids. Germline CDR1 reads MNHEY; CDR2 reads SMNVEV (reference sequence). Trimming cost V 6 bases and J 7 bases, with 19 bases left between them.

The chain recombines TRBV3-1 with TRBJ2-5; 7 positions match TRBD2. CDR1 LGHDT and CDR2 YNNKEL come from the germline V gene (reference sequence). CDR3 length: 16 residues. V lost 0 bases to trimming and J lost 5 bases; unmatched junction nucleotides: 9. CDR3 DNA: TGTGCCAGCAGCCAAGATCCCCCCGGAGCGGGGGAGACCCAGTACTTC. It encodes CASSQDPPGAGETQYF.

This clonotype was seen only a few times. This chain links TRBV2 with TRBJ2-1; 11 bases align to TRBD2. The CDR3 sequence is 14 residues long. With 5 bases clipped from V and 3 bases from J, the junction kept 0 bases outside the gene matches. CDR1 and CDR2 from the germline V gene are SNHLY and FYNNEI. The CDR3 region has the DNA TGTGCCAGCAGTACTAGCGGGAGCTACAATGAGCAGTTCTTC. This translates into CASSTSGSYNEQFF.

The V call is TRBV6-1, the J call TRBJ1-6; unclear D gene. The CDR3 consists of 15 residues. Germline V gene data show CDR1 as MNHNS and CDR2 as SASEGT. V dropped 6 bases and J dropped 0 bases, with 9 bases sitting between them. The CDR3 region has the DNA TGTGCCAGCAGCCTCGTGAGCTCCTATAATTCACCCCTCCACTTT. Translation gives CASSLVSSYNSPLHF.

The chain combines TRBV20-1 with TRBJ1-2; D not resolved. V shed 0 bases and J shed 7 bases, with 15 bases lying between them. Germline assignment: CDR1 DFQATT and CDR2 SNEGSKA (reference sequence). The CDR3 has 14 amino acids. CDR3 sequence: CSARESGPPSGYTF. CDR3 nucleotides: TGCAGTGCTAGAGAATCAGGACCCCCCTCTGGCTACACCTTC.

Only one count was recorded for this clonotype. This chain uses TRBV24-1 with TRBJ2-3; 9 nucleotides match TRBD2. Germline loops: CDR1 KGHDR, CDR2 SFDVKD. The CDR3 is 15 residues long. V gave up 3 bases and J gave up 6 bases; unmatched junction bases: 6. CDR3 DNA: TGTGCCACCAGTGATAGGCGGGGGGGCCCCGATACGCAGTATTTT. Its protein is CATSDRRGGPDTQYF.

CDR3 amino acids: CARWGDSAYGYTF. CDR3 coding DNA: TGTGCCAGGTGGGGGGATAGCGCCTATGGCTACACCTTC. This chain uses TRBV2 with TRBJ1-2; D might be TRBD1 (5 bases). The CDR3 has 13 amino acids. Germline CDR1 SNHLY, CDR2 FYNNEI. V gave up 9 bases and J gave up 4 bases, with 15 bases separating them. Full variable domain (missing parts from reference TRBV2 and TRBJ1-2): EPEVTQTPSHQVTQMGQEVILRCVPISNHLYFYWYRQILGQKVEFLVSFYNNEISEKSEIFDDQFSVERPDGSNFTLKIRSTKLEDSAMYFCARWGDSAYGYTFGSGTRLTVV.

This clonotype is classed as large (0.1 to 1%). This chain links TRBV14 with TRBJ1-2; D is possibly TRBD1 (6 bases). The CDR3 contains 13 residues. V gave up 4 bases and J gave up 8 bases, with 14 bases separating them. The V gene's germline CDR1 is SGHDN and CDR2 FVKESK. DNA for the CDR3: TGTGCCAGCAGCCCTCGGGGGGCCGGGGGCTACACCTTC. The encoded protein is CASSPRGAGGYTF.

The chain uses TRBV10-2 and TRBJ1-1; TRBD1 matches 8 bases. Germline assignment: CDR1 WSHSY and CDR2 SAAADI. This CDR3 is 13 amino acids long. Trimming took 5 bases from V and 5 from J; bases not matched to a gene: 4. The CDR3 DNA reads TGCGCCAGCAGTCCAGGGGGCCCGACTGAAGCTTTCTTT. It translates to CASSPGGPTEAFF.

V usage is TRBV11-3 and J usage is TRBJ2-2, with a possible D match to TRBD2 (6 bases). The CDR3 extends over 14 amino acids. V shed 5 bases and J shed 5 bases, with 12 bases lying between them. Per germline, CDR1 SGHNT and CDR2 YENEEA. The CDR3 loop reads CASSPNGGTGELFF. The CDR3, as DNA: TGTGCCAGCAGCCCCAATGGGGGGACCGGGGAGCTGTTTTTT.

V gene TRBV25-1 combines with J gene TRBJ2-1; possibly TRBD2 for D (5 bases). Germline CDR1 and CDR2: MGHDK and SYGVNS. V was pared by 7 bases and J by 4 bases, with 14 bases between. The CDR3 runs 14 residues. Written as DNA, the CDR3 is TGTGCCAGCAATAGGGCGGGCGAATACAATGAGCAGTTCTTC. This sequence encodes CASNRAGEYNEQFF. The full variable domain, in which reference TRBV25-1 and TRBJ2-1 provide the parts outside the CDR3, is EADIYQTPRYLVIGTGKKITLECSQTMGHDKMYWYQQDPGMELHLIHYSYGVNSTEKGDLSSESTVSRIRTEHFPLTLESARPSHTSQYLCASNRAGEYNEQFFGPGTRLTVL.

To note about this clonotype: A read error may account for a junction end that differs from germline. V usage is TRBV27 and J usage is TRBJ1-1, with 7 positions matching TRBD1. The V gene's germline CDR1 is MNHEY and CDR2 SMNVEV (reference sequence). The CDR3 contains 15 residues. CDR3: CASSRNLQGNTEASF. The CDR3 DNA reads TGTGCCAGCAGCCGAAACTTACAGGGGAACACTGAAGCTTCCTTT.

V and J are TRBV20-1 and TRBJ1-3; D is unresolved. The germline V gene has CDR1 DFQATT and CDR2 SNEGSKA (reference sequence). V shed 5 bases and J shed 2 bases, with 10 bases lying between them. The CDR3 runs 13 residues. The chain's CDR3 is CSAQGLAGNTIYF. The CDR3 DNA follows: TGCAGTGCTCAAGGGTTAGCTGGAAACACCATATATTTT.